A selection of T cell receptor beta chains follows, all from one sample in a study of blood T cell repertoires in COVID-19. Measured with immunoSEQ multiplex PCR; TCRdb has only the in-frame clones, and not every one. The sample has roughly 250,000 clones; roughly four fifths are singletons. Sample: peripheral blood. The receptors come from an older person with COVID-19, enrolled during active disease. CDR3s leave out the opening cysteine and the closing phenylalanine or tryptophan. Expanded clones get a size class; other rows say once, few or many, or leave the size out.

CDR3 length,V gene,clone size,CDR3 protein
13,TRBV30,NA,AWRYTGGATYGYT
16,TRBV24-1,NA,ATSAPTTGTGGPGTQY
12,TRBV5-5,NA,ASSHRQGAYEQY
13,TRBV6-5,NA,ASSRYTGGPYEQY
13,TRBV5-1,few,ASSLDTGPAYGYT
13,TRBV28,NA,ASSLDNSYNSPLH
15,TRBV7-2,NA,ASSLEPSTGRYYEQY
12,TRBV27,NA,ASSYKGARTEAF
12,TRBV28,NA,ASSPGGKNEKLF
11,TRBV19,NA,ASSTKISYEQY
14,TRBV27,NA,ASSLKQGSASYTQY
16,TRBV4-3,NA,ASSQFPPVGGRTGELF
14,TRBV15,NA,ATSRDRIQGHTEAF
13,TRBV18,NA,ASSQDRGDNQPQH
10,TRBV6-5,NA,ASGTYTGNWA
12,TRBV6-5,NA,ASSYRGDGEKLF
14,TRBV7-8,few,ASSTGTGEGNEKLF
12,TRBV6-4,NA,ASSDSHSYNEQF
14,TRBV6-1,NA,ASSDNRGGAPNEQF
12,TRBV3-1/TRBV3-2,NA,ASSHARVSYGYT
13,TRBV4-3,NA,ASSQEGQPYNEQF
13,TRBV29-1,NA,SVEVVRGLHTEAF